This T cell receptor beta chain emerged from a study of blood T cell repertoires in COVID-19. This clone was seen a single time. Per the study methods: Estimated nucleated cell counts came from reference gene primer amplification. Sequencing used immunoSEQ multiplex PCR; TCRdb keeps in-frame clones, though not all of them. The DNA gave D and trimming, while V, J and clone size come from that table. This table holds approximately 130,000 clones, approximately 85% found once. Sequencing was done on a sample of peripheral blood. The clonotype comes from a human donor in a cohort sampled during active COVID-19.

The CDR3 protein is CASSFRSGEKLFF. The CDR3 nucleotides read TGTGCCAGCAGTTTTCGGTCGGGGGAAAAACTGTTTTTT. The V call is TRBV12-3 or TRBV12-4, the J call TRBJ1-4; D uncertain. The CDR3 loop spans 13 amino acids. Trimming pared 3 bases from V and 8 bases from J, leaving 10 bases between.